This T cell receptor beta chain was recovered during a study of neurological immune-mediated disorders. This clonotype was detected ten times or more. TCRdb passed the 5' RACE reads through MiXCR, listing each CDR3 protein once. The sample holds fewer than 60,000 distinct CDR3 sequences, about 3.7% seen once. CDR3 length: 16 amino acids. V gave up 0 bases and J gave up 4 bases, with 15 bases separating them. The germline V gene encodes CDR1 LGHDT and CDR2 YNNKEL (reference sequence). The chain has TRBV3-1 and TRBJ2-5, with a possible D match to TRBD1 (5 bases). Input material: PBMCs. This clonotype was obtained from a man aged 55 to 70 with multiple sclerosis. DNA of the CDR3: TGTGCCAGCAGCCAAGAACGGCAGGGCGTCCGAGAGACCCAGTACTTC. Protein product: CASSQERQGVRETQYF.